This is a list of T cell receptor beta chains from one sample in a study of neoadjuvant anti-PD-1 for oral cavity cancer. Sequencing was performed with immunoSEQ multiplex PCR; in TCRdb, only in-frame clones are kept and a portion is missing. The top ten clones hold more than 3% of a sample with some 71,000 clones, 65% to 85% of them seen once. This material consisted of PBMCs, taken before nivolumab (anti-PD-1) treatment. The receptors were gathered from a person between 40 and 85 years old with oral cavity squamous cell carcinoma. The CDR3 runs from the conserved cysteine through the conserved F or W. Each record gives: V gene, J gene, CDR3 protein.

TRBV30	TRBJ1-5	CAWSGRERQPQHF
TRBV9	TRBJ1-6	CASSGPPGTGNNSPLHF
TRBV19	TRBJ2-7	CASSMKGTYEQYF
TRBV30	TRBJ1-4	CAWSVTGSELFF
TRBV5-1	TRBJ1-1	CASSDYRGGLNTEAFF
TRBV30	TRBJ2-2	CAWSHSTGELFF
TRBV6-5	TRBJ2-1	CASSYSGTREVEQFF
TRBV11-2	TRBJ2-3	CASSLGGTSVTSTDTQYF
TRBV7-8	TRBJ1-3	CASSRPGLGNTIYF
TRBV7-8	TRBJ1-1	CASIPWRDTEAFF
TRBV6-1	TRBJ1-1	CASSEDWGYYGSEAFF